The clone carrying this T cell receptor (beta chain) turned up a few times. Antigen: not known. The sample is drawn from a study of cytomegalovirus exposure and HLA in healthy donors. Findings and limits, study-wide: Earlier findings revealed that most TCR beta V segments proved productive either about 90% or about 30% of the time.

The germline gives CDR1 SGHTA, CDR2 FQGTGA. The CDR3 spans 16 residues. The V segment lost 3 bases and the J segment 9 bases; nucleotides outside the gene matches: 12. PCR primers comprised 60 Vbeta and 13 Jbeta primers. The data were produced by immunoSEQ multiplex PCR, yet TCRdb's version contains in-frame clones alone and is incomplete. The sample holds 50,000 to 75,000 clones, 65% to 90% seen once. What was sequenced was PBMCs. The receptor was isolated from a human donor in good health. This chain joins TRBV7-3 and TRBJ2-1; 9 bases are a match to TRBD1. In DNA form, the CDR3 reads TGTGCCAGCAGCTTCGGGGGCGGGACAGGGTCACTTGAGCAGTTCTTC. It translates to CASSFGGGTGSLEQFF.